One sample yielded the 4 T cell receptor beta chains listed below, sequenced in a study of blood T cell repertoires in COVID-19. The assay was immunoSEQ multiplex PCR, and TCRdb's table has in-frame clones only and misses some. The sample contains 250,000 to 400,000 clones, roughly 90% of which appear only once. The specimen was peripheral blood. The receptors here all came from a woman aged 30 to 39 with COVID-19, enrolled during active disease.

J is TRBJ1-2 and V is TRBV29-1; 11 positions match TRBD1. The V gene end was trimmed by 6 bases and the J gene end by 6 bases; junction bases not matched to a gene: 3. The CDR3 runs to 12 residues. Germline-derived CDR1 and CDR2 are SQVTM and ANQGSEA. The CDR3 sequence: CSVGQGVNGYTF. The CDR3, as DNA: TGCAGCGTGGGACAGGGGGTCAATGGCTACACCTTC.

The chain carries TRBV14 and TRBJ1-1, with D perhaps TRBD1 (6 bases). The CDR3 totals 15 residues. Trimming took off 4 bases at V and 6 bases at J, with 18 bases between the two ends. Per the germline V gene, CDR1 is SGHDN and CDR2 is FVKESK. CDR3 region: CASSRLLQGIAEAFF. The CDR3 bases are TGTGCCAGCAGCCGACTCCTCCAGGGGATCGCTGAAGCTTTCTTT.

The chain joins TRBV2 to TRBJ1-4, with 7 bases lining up with TRBD1. The trim removed 6 bases at V and 11 bases at J, leaving 6 bases unmatched. The germline gives CDR1 SNHLY, CDR2 FYNNEI. The CDR3 spans 12 residues. DNA for the CDR3: TGTGCCAGCAGGACAATGACAGGGAAACTGTTTTTT. It yields the protein CASRTMTGKLFF.

This chain joins TRBV20-1 and TRBJ2-1; maybe TRBD2 (6 bases). The CDR3 totals 13 residues. Germline V lookup: CDR1 DFQATT, CDR2 SNEGSKA (reference sequence). Trimming pared 3 bases from V and 8 bases from J, leaving 14 bases between. CDR3 sequence: CSASLRSGDEQFF. The DNA of the CDR3 is TGCAGTGCTAGTCTCCGGTCGGGGGATGAGCAGTTCTTC.